Included here is one TCR beta chain sequence, with context. The antigen is not known. This sample was included in a study of PD-1 blockade in classical Hodgkin lymphoma. Every one of the patients relapsed after autologous stem cell transplantation (brentuximab vedotin exposure was variable). V was shortened by 4 bases and J by 2 bases, with 23 bases between the two germline ends. CDR1 is SGHNT, CDR2 YYREEE, per germline (reference sequence). This CDR3 comprises 18 residues. Study results and limitations: Patients starting nivolumab under 1 year after ASCT were excluded.

Produced via immunoSEQ multiplex PCR; TCRdb's table is partial and in-frame only. The profile shows roughly 20,000 clones, approximately 84% of them singletons. The TCR originated in a human donor with classical Hodgkin lymphoma. The chain carries TRBV5-4 and TRBJ2-3, with D perhaps assigned TRBD1 or TRBD2 (5 bases each). The specimen comprised peripheral blood mononuclear cells (PBMCs), sampled at baseline. This chain's CDR3 is CASSPGRDGGLVTDTQYF. Written as DNA, the CDR3 is TGTGCCAGCAGCCCTGGACGGGACGGCGGGTTAGTCACAGATACGCAGTATTTT.